The clone carrying this T cell receptor beta chain was seen at least ten times. The antigen remains undetermined. Sorted libraries were made with some 950,000 CD4+ or CD8+ T cells. The source of the sample is a study of neurological immune-mediated disorders. The V and J ends lost 5 bases and 6 bases respectively, with 14 bases between them. Germline V gene sequence: CDR1 MNHEY, CDR2 SVGEGT. CDR3 length equals 14 residues. Synthesis of cDNA was carried out by template-switch 5'RACE. The reaction used 10-nucleotide random UMIs. TCRdb used MiXCR to reprocess the 5' RACE reads, holding one entry per CDR3 protein. This sample has some 20,000 distinct CDR3 sequences, with 6% to 8% found just once. Study-level results: The highest TCR clonal expansion occurred in HTLV-1-associated myelopathy; multiple sclerosis fell below healthy controls.

This chain uses TRBV6-2 or TRBV6-3 with TRBJ2-4, with D possibly TRBD2 on 6 matching bases. Sequenced sample: CD8+ T cells from blood. This receptor was identified in a woman in her 30s with HTLV-1-associated myelopathy (HAM/TSP). CDR3 protein: CASSPGGEVNIQYF. DNA of the CDR3: TGTGCCAGCAGTCCCGGCGGGGAGGTAAACATTCAGTACTTC.